Below are 17 T cell receptor beta chains sequenced from a single sample in a study of CD8 T cells in Susac syndrome (dated by TCRdb to about 2019). Libraries were built with the immunoSEQ multiplex PCR assay. RNA was extracted using the RNeasy kit, and about 0.45 to 1 ug of the RNA was reverse transcribed with random hexamers. TCRdb ran its own pipeline on the public reads, namely fastp trimming at Q25 and MiXCR clone calling, and kept in-frame beta chains. Under each unique CDR3 protein, matching rows form one entry showing the most common genes and DNA. Within this sample are around 200,000 distinct CDR3 sequences, with around 93% of them counted one time only. The ten largest make up 0.15% to 0.2% of the sample. The sequenced sample was CD8+ T cells from PBMCs. The receptor set was obtained from a human donor with Susac syndrome.

The chain has TRBV4-1 and TRBJ2-6, with no clear D. The length of the CDR3 is 15 residues. Germline V gene sequence: CDR1 MGHRA, CDR2 YSYEKL. With 1 base removed from V and 1 base from J, the gap between germline ends came to 5 bases. Here the CDR3 DNA reads TGCGCCAGCAGCCAAGCCAAATCTGGGGCCAACGTCCTGACTTTC. Residues: CASSQAKSGANVLTF.

This chain links TRBV28 with TRBJ2-5, with 7 nucleotides matching TRBD2. CDR1 is MDHEN, CDR2 SYDVKM, per germline. Losses at the gene ends were 6 bases for V and 2 bases for J; bases not matched to a gene: 3. The CDR3 runs to 13 residues. The CDR3 region is CASRGREQETQYF. CDR3 DNA sequence: TGTGCCAGCAGGGGGAGGGAGCAAGAGACCCAGTACTTC.

J is TRBJ2-3 and V is TRBV28, with a tentative D call TRBD1 (6 bases). CDR1 is MDHEN and CDR2 is SYDVKM in the germline V gene. The CDR3 has 17 residues. Trimming stripped 5 bases from V and 0 bases from J, with 18 bases between. The CDR3 DNA follows: TGTGCCAGCAGTCTCCAACAGGGTATTACTAGCACAGATACGCAGTATTTT. It translates to CASSLQQGITSTDTQYF.

This clonotype occurred a few times. This rearrangement joins TRBV24-1 to TRBJ2-1; 13 bases fit TRBD2. V was clipped by 3 bases and J by 6 bases; unmatched bases: 4. Germline CDR1 is KGHDR and CDR2 is SFDVKD. The CDR3 spans 16 residues. DNA of the CDR3: TGTGCCACCAGTGATCCGGGACTAGCGGGACCCAATGAGCAGTTCTTC. Amino acids: CATSDPGLAGPNEQFF.

The V gene is TRBV12-3 or TRBV12-4, the J gene TRBJ1-3; the D gene is possibly TRBD1 (6 bases). Trimming removed 0 bases at V and 4 bases at J, with 10 bases between. The CDR3 is 15 residues long. Here the CDR3 DNA reads TGTGCCAGCAGTTTAGCACAGGGTTCGGGAAACACCATATATTTT. This codes for CASSLAQGSGNTIYF.

The J gene is TRBJ2-7, the V gene TRBV28; 9 bases line up with TRBD2. After removal of 5 bases from V and 0 bases from J, the junction contained 5 bases not matched to a gene. The CDR3 has 15 amino acids. Germline CDR1 and CDR2: MDHEN and SYDVKM. Here the CDR3 reads CASSPQTSGSYEQYF. The CDR3 nucleotides are TGTGCCAGCAGTCCCCAGACTAGCGGCTCCTACGAGCAGTACTTC.

The V call is TRBV4-1, the J call TRBJ2-1; 7 bases are a match to TRBD1. The CDR3 length is 17 residues. Germline loops: CDR1 MGHRA, CDR2 YSYEKL. Unmatched junction bases numbered 11, after V lost 2 bases and J lost 4 bases. As DNA, the CDR3 is TGCGCCAGCAGCCAACACCGAACCGGGACAGTATACAATGAGCAGTTCTTC. Translated: CASSQHRTGTVYNEQFF.

The chain uses TRBV21-1 and TRBJ1-2; the table assigns TRBD1, which was not confirmed against the DNA. TRBV21-1 corresponds to a pseudogene. This CDR3 has 12 amino acids. Here the CDR3 DNA reads TGTGCCAGCAGCTCCCGTGACCATGGCTACACCTTC. Protein product: CASSSRDHGYTF.

This chain joins TRBV4-2 and TRBJ1-1; no definite D call. Germline CDR1 and CDR2: LGHNA and YNFKEQ. The ends were cut back, 1 base at V and 4 bases at J, with 10 bases in the middle. The CDR3 runs 14 residues. The CDR3: CASSQVEGSTEAFF. The CDR3 coding sequence is TGTGCCAGCAGCCAAGTCGAGGGTTCCACTGAAGCTTTCTTT.

The chain is built from TRBV11-2 and TRBJ2-7, with TRBD2 matching over 12 bases. The CDR3 has 15 residues. J was trimmed by 3 bases and V by 3 bases; bases with no gene match: 3. CDR1 and CDR2 (germline): SGHAT, FQNNGV. CDR3 in DNA: TGTGCCAGCAGCTTGGGACTAGCGGGCGGCTACGAGCAGTACTTC. The encoded protein is CASSLGLAGGYEQYF.

The rearrangement links TRBV9 to TRBJ2-2; 9 bases fit TRBD2. The CDR3 is made up of 16 amino acids. Trimming took 7 bases from V and 4 from J; bases not matched to a gene: 11. Germline V gene lookup returns CDR1 SGDLS and CDR2 YYNGEE. The CDR3 reads CASSSTSGGGTGELFF. The DNA of the CDR3 is TGTGCCAGCTCCTCGACTAGCGGAGGGGGCACCGGGGAGCTGTTTTTT.

This clonotype was observed a handful of times. The V gene is TRBV6-2 or TRBV6-3, the J gene TRBJ2-3; unclear D gene. The V gene's germline CDR1 is MNHEY and CDR2 SVGEGT. The CDR3 has 12 amino acids. The V and J ends lost 2 bases and 2 bases respectively, with 2 bases between them. CDR3 loop: CASSYLTDTQYF. CDR3 nucleotides: TGTGCCAGCAGTTACCTCACAGATACGCAGTATTTT.

This chain links TRBV3-1 with TRBJ2-1, with D unresolved. V lost 0 bases and J 6 bases, leaving 15 bases between the germline ends. Germline V gene lookup returns CDR1 LGHDT and CDR2 YNNKEL (reference sequence). This CDR3 has 16 amino acids. CDR3 in DNA: TGTGCCAGCAGCCAAGATGGCGCGGAGTCCCTCAATGAGCAGTTCTTC. This encodes CASSQDGAESLNEQFF.

This clonotype appeared a single time. The rearrangement links TRBV15 to TRBJ2-1, with D unresolved. The V and J ends lost 3 bases and 0 bases respectively, with 12 bases between them. Germline V gene lookup returns CDR1 LNHNV and CDR2 YYDKDF (reference sequence). CDR3 length: 16 amino acids. CDR3 protein: CATSSERTHSYNEQFF. CDR3 coding DNA: TGTGCCACCAGCAGCGAGCGCACTCACTCCTACAATGAGCAGTTCTTC.

The chain has TRBV29-1 and TRBJ1-1; no reliable D call. Trimming left V 5 bases short and J 0 bases short, with 4 bases between. CDR1 and CDR2 from the germline V gene are SQVTM and ANQGSEA. CDR3 length: 11 residues. The CDR3 sequence: CSVWLNTEAFF. CDR3 in DNA: TGCAGCGTTTGGTTGAACACTGAAGCTTTCTTT. Looking up the rest from reference TRBV29-1 and TRBJ1-1 gives the full variable domain: SAVISQKPSRDICQRGTSLTIQCQVDSQVTMMFWYRQQPGQSLTLIATANQGSEATYESGFVIDKFPISRPNLTFSTLTVSNMSPEDSSIYLCSVWLNTEAFFGQGTRLTVV.

This clonotype appeared once. The chain combines TRBV5-4 with TRBJ2-1; D is unclear. CDR1 is SGHNT, CDR2 YYREEE, per germline (reference sequence). With 7 bases removed from V and 4 bases from J, the gap between germline ends came to 9 bases. The length of the CDR3 is 12 residues. The CDR3 loop is CASGVKYNEQFF. In DNA form, the CDR3 reads TGTGCCAGCGGGGTTAAATACAATGAGCAGTTCTTC.

The chain links TRBV9 to TRBJ2-7; the D gene is possibly TRBD1 (5 bases). Trimming took 4 bases from V and 6 from J, leaving 17 bases between them. CDR3 size: 14 residues. Germline V gene sequence: CDR1 SGDLS, CDR2 YYNGEE. As DNA, the CDR3 is TGTGCCAGCAGCCACGGACATTCGGAGTCCGAGCAGTACTTC. Amino acids: CASSHGHSESEQYF.